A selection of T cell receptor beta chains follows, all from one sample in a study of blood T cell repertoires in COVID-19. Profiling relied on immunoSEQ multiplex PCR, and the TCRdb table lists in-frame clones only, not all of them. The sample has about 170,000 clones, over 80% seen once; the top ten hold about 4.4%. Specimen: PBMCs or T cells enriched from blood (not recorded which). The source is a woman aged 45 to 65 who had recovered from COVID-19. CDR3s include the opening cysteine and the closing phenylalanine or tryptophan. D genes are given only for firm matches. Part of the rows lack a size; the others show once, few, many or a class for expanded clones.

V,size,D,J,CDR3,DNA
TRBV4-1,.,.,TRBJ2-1,CASSQSSSETYNEQFF,TGCGCCAGCAGCCAGAGCTCTAGCGAGACCTACAATGAGCAGTTCTTC
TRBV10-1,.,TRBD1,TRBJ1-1,CASSVGQGTSNTEAFF,TGCGCCAGCAGTGTTGGACAGGGGACTTCGAACACTGAAGCTTTCTTT
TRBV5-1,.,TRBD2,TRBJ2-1,CASSSTRLADEQFF,TGCGCCAGCAGCTCTACCCGACTAGCTGATGAGCAGTTCTTC
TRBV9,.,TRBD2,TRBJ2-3,CASSVVGGGSTDTQYF,TGTGCCAGCAGCGTAGTCGGCGGGGGGTCGACAGATACGCAGTATTTT
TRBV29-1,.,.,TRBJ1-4,CSARISGSEKLFF,TGCAGCGCGCGCATTTCGGGAAGTGAAAAACTGTTTTTT
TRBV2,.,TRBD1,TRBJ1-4,CASSDIMGQGNEKLFF,TGTGCCAGCAGTGACATCATGGGACAGGGGAATGAAAAACTGTTTTTT
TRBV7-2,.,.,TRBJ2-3,CASSLVNTGTDTQYF,TGTGCCAGCAGCCTAGTAAATACGGGGACAGATACGCAGTATTTT
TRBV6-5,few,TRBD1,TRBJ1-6,CATWGQADYNSPLHF,TGTGCCACCTGGGGACAGGCGGACTATAATTCACCCCTCCACTTT
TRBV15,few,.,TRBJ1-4,CATSPSPVTNEKLFF,TGTGCCACCAGCCCCTCGCCGGTGACTAATGAAAAACTGTTTTTT
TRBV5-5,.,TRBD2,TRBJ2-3,CASSWAGVSTDTQYF,TGTGCCAGCAGCTGGGCGGGGGTTAGCACAGATACGCAGTATTTT
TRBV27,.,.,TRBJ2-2,CASRAGGGGELFF,TGTGCCAGCAGGGCAGGGGGAGGCGGGGAGCTGTTTTTT
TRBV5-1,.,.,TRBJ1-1,CASTSGHTEAFF,TGCGCCAGTACATCAGGGCACACTGAAGCTTTCTTT
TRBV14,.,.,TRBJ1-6,CASSQDFVNSPLHF,TGTGCCAGCAGCCAAGATTTCGTGAATTCACCCCTCCACTTT
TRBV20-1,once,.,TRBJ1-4,CSASWGEGLFF,TGCAGTGCTAGTTGGGGGGAAGGGTTGTTTTTT
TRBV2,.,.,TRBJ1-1,CASSVSGRGTEAFF,TGTGCCAGCAGTGTATCCGGACGGGGCACTGAAGCTTTCTTT
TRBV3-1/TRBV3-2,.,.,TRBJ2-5,CASSQGQGPPETQYF,TGTGCCAGCAGCCAAGGTCAGGGGCCCCCGGAGACCCAGTACTTC
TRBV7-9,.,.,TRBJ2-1,CASSPMGGNEQFF,TGTGCCAGCAGCCCAATGGGGGGTAATGAGCAGTTCTTC
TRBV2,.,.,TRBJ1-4,CATNREINEKLFF,TGTGCCACAAACAGGGAGATTAATGAAAAACTGTTTTTT
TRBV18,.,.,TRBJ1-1,CASSRSGIGNTEAFF,TGTGCCAGCTCACGGAGCGGAATCGGGAACACTGAAGCTTTCTTT
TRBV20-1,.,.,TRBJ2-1,CRVGEQFF,TGCAGAGTCGGTGAGCAGTTCTTC
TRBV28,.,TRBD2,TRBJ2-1,CASSSPSGGSYNEQFF,TGTGCCAGCAGTTCCCCGAGCGGGGGGTCCTACAATGAGCAGTTCTTC
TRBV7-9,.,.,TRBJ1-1,CASSLASRGGEAFF,TGTGCCAGCAGCTTAGCGTCTCGGGGTGGGGAAGCTTTCTTT
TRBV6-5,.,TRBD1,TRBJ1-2,CASNYGQGDGYTF,TGTGCCAGCAACTACGGACAGGGGGATGGCTACACCTTC
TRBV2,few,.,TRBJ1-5,CASSESRGGQPQHF,TGTGCCAGCAGTGAAAGCAGGGGCGGGCAGCCCCAGCATTTT
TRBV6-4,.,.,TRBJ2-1,CASSAGIVDRLLSNEQFF,TGTGCCAGCAGTGCCGGGATTGTTGACCGACTACTCAGCAATGAGCAGTTCTTC
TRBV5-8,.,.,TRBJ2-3,CASSFLAGTDTQYF,TGTGCCAGCAGCTTTCTTGCGGGGACAGATACGCAGTATTTT
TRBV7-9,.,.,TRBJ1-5,CASSLSGGVSNQPQHF,TGTGCCAGCAGCTTAAGCGGGGGGGTGAGCAATCAGCCCCAGCATTTT
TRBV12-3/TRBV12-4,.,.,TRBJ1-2,CASSLSLYGYTF,TGTGCCAGCAGCCTCTCCCTCTATGGCTACACCTTC
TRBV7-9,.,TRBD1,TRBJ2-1,CASRITGGGDGQFF,TGTGCCAGCAGAATCACAGGGGGCGGGGATGGGCAGTTCTTC
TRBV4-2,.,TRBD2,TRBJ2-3,CASSQDRRGATDTQYF,TGTGCCAGCAGCCAAGATCGGCGGGGGGCCACAGATACGCAGTATTTT
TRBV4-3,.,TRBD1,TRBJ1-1,CASSPSDRVGTEAFF,TGCGCCAGCAGCCCATCTGACAGGGTCGGAACTGAAGCTTTCTTT
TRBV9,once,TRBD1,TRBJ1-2,CASSVAGADRGAHGYTF,TGTGCCAGCAGCGTAGCTGGAGCGGACAGGGGGGCTCATGGCTACACCTTC
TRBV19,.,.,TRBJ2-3,CASGQADTQYF,TGTGCCAGCGGTCAGGCAGATACGCAGTATTTT
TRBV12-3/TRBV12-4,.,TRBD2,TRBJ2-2,CATPAGVAGELFF,TGTGCCACCCCCGCGGGGGTGGCCGGGGAGCTGTTTTTT
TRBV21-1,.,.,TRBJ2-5,CASSDIGPAGETQYF,TGTGCCAGCAGCGACATTGGCCCCGCGGGGGAGACCCAGTACTTC
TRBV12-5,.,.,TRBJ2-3,CASGLSLITDTQYF,TGTGCTAGTGGTTTGTCGTTAATTACAGATACGCAGTATTTT
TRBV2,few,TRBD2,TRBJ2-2,CASTRLSSGAGELFF,TGTGCCAGCACCCGTCTTAGCAGCGGGGCGGGGGAGCTGTTTTTT
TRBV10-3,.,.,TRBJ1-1,CAIRSGENTEAFF,TGTGCCATCAGATCGGGGGAGAACACTGAAGCTTTCTTT
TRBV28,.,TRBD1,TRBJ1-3,CASSRTGRTGGVGGNTIYF,TGTGCCAGCAGCCGAACGGGGCGGACAGGGGGCGTTGGCGGAAACACCATATATTTT
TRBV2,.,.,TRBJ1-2,CASSGGGAGDGYTF,TGTGCCAGCAGCGGAGGGGGGGCTGGGGATGGCTACACCTTC
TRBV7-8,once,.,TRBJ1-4,CASGGPTGTNEKLFF,TGTGCCAGCGGGGGACCTACAGGGACTAATGAAAAACTGTTTTTT
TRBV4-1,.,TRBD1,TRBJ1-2,CASSLGPGGENYGYTF,TGCGCCAGCAGCCTGGGCCCAGGGGGCGAAAACTATGGCTACACCTTC
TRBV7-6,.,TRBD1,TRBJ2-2,CASSPTGGVVTGELFF,TGTGCCAGCAGCCCGACAGGGGGCGTCGTCACCGGGGAGCTGTTTTTT
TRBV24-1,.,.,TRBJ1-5,CATSDSTGYQPQHF,TGTGCCACCAGTGATTCGACAGGTTATCAGCCCCAGCATTTT
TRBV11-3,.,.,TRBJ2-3,CASSLGQGQYF,TGTGCCAGCAGCTTAGGGCAGGGGCAGTATTTT
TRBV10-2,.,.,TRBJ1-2,CASSRGGLNYGYTF,TGCGCCAGCAGTAGGGGGGGACTTAACTATGGCTACACCTTC
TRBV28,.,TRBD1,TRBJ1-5,CASSFRGVNQPQHF,TGTGCCAGCAGTTTCAGGGGGGTGAATCAGCCCCAGCATTTT
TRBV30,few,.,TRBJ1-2,CAWTAGPGVGGYTF,TGTGCCTGGACAGCGGGACCGGGGGTTGGTGGCTACACCTTC
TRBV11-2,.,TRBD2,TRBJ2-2,CASSRGLAGMEYTGELFF,TGTGCCAGCAGCCGGGGACTAGCGGGAATGGAGTACACCGGGGAGCTGTTTTTT
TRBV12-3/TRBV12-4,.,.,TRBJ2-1,CASSWAGLNEQFF,TGTGCCAGCAGTTGGGCGGGTCTCAATGAGCAGTTCTTC
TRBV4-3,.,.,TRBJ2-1,CASSQGAPHLSYNEQFF,TGCGCCAGCAGCCAAGGGGCACCCCACCTCTCCTACAATGAGCAGTTCTTC
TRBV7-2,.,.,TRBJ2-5,CASTTRRGGEETQYF,TGTGCCAGCACCACCCGAAGGGGGGGCGAAGAGACCCAGTACTTC
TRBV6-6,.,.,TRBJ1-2,CASSSPGLDLYGYTF,TGTGCCAGCAGTTCCCCTGGGCTGGACTTATATGGCTACACCTTC
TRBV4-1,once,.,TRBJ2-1,CASSHLVSGIYNEQFF,TGCGCCAGCAGCCACCTAGTTTCGGGGATCTACAATGAGCAGTTCTTC
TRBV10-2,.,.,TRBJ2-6,CASTAGSGANVLTF,TGCGCCAGCACCGCGGGGTCTGGGGCCAACGTCCTGACTTTC
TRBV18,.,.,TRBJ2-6,CASSPSFSGANVLTF,TGTGCCAGCTCACCGAGTTTTTCTGGGGCCAACGTCCTGACTTTC
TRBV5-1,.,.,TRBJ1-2,CASSSGHVDGYTF,TGCGCCAGCAGCTCAGGGCATGTGGATGGCTACACCTTC
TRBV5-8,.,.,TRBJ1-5,CASSLVGHTRGNQPQHF,TGTGCCAGCAGCTTGGTGGGACACACAAGAGGCAATCAGCCCCAGCATTTT